What follows are 30 T cell receptor beta chains derived from one specimen sequenced in a study of Ad26.COV2.S vaccination and SARS-CoV-2 variants. The treatment: 19 received Ad26.COV2.S at low or high dose, single or two shots; about 5 received placebo; per-sample allocation not given. Day 63 following the first vaccine or placebo injection was when the samples were taken. Libraries were prepared by immunoSEQ multiplex PCR; TCRdb keeps only in-frame clonotypes and omits some of them. The sample includes about 400,000 clones, about 80% of them seen just once. This material consisted of peripheral blood, taken in a trial of Ad26.COV2.S vaccine versus placebo. These receptor sequences come from a person between 18 and 65 years old who received the Ad26.COV2.S COVID-19 vaccine or a placebo.

The chain combines TRBV7-9 with TRBJ2-3; 9 bases line up with TRBD1. CDR1 is SEHNR and CDR2 is FQNEAQ in the germline V gene (reference sequence). The junction had 7 bases not matched to a gene; V was cut back by 8 bases and J by 4 bases. CDR3 length: 14 residues. For the CDR3, the DNA is TGTGCCAGCCATCGAGGGACAGGGCCAGATACGCAGTATTTT. Translated: CASHRGTGPDTQYF.

The chain employs TRBV5-1 and TRBJ2-1; maybe TRBD1 (6 bases). The CDR3 runs to 16 residues. From germline, CDR1 is SGHRS and CDR2 YFSETQ. Trimming left V 0 bases short and J 1 base short, with 11 bases between. CDR3 nucleotides: TGCGCCAGCAGCTTGGTATCCCAGGGGTCCTACAATGAGCAGTTCTTC. It codes for CASSLVSQGSYNEQFF.

The chain carries TRBV5-1 and TRBJ2-7, with 10 bases identical to TRBD1. J lost 6 bases, V lost 4 bases, and 7 bases had no gene match. The CDR3 is 14 residues long. Germline loops: CDR1 SGHRS, CDR2 YFSETQ. The CDR3, as DNA: TGCGCCAGCAGCCGGGACAGGGGAGGGCGCGAGCAGTACTTC. Residues: CASSRDRGGREQYF.

The CDR3 is CASSAQQGALDGYTF. CDR3 bases: TGTGCCAGCAGCGCCCAACAGGGGGCGCTTGATGGCTACACCTTC. The chain links TRBV9 to TRBJ1-2; 9 positions agree with TRBD1. This CDR3 has 15 residues. Germline V gives CDR1 SGDLS, CDR2 YYNGEE. The V segment lost 3 bases and the J segment 6 bases; nucleotides outside the gene matches: 9.

The chain combines TRBV7-3 with TRBJ2-2, with 9 bases aligning to TRBD1. V dropped 5 bases and J dropped 5; count of bases not matched to a gene: 6. Germline V gene sequence: CDR1 SGHTA, CDR2 FQGTGA. This CDR3 comprises 15 residues. The CDR3, as DNA: TGTGCCAGCAGCGCCGGACAGGGGTGGACCGGGGAGCTGTTTTTT. Protein: CASSAGQGWTGELFF.

The chain is built from TRBV4-1 and TRBJ1-5; maybe TRBD1 (5 bases). Trimming stripped 0 bases from V and 0 bases from J, with 9 bases between. Germline CDR1 is MGHRA and CDR2 is YSYEKL. The CDR3 totals 16 residues. CDR3 DNA sequence: TGCGCCAGCAGCCAAGAAGGGGACCCTAGCAATCAGCCCCAGCATTTT. This translates into CASSQEGDPSNQPQHF.

The chain is built from TRBV7-3 and TRBJ2-2, with a possible D match to TRBD1 (5 bases). Germline-derived CDR1 and CDR2 are SGHTA and FQGTGA. The V end lost 11 bases, the J end lost 4 bases, and 11 bases lay between the germline ends. The CDR3 is made up of 12 amino acids. The CDR3 sequence: CASGKRTGELFF. DNA of the CDR3: TGTGCCTCAGGGAAGCGCACCGGGGAGCTGTTTTTT.

The sample holds a few counts of this clone. V usage is TRBV6-5 and J usage is TRBJ1-2; the D gene is possibly TRBD1 (5 bases). This CDR3 comprises 13 residues. The germline V gene has CDR1 MNHEY and CDR2 SVGAGI. The V end was cut by 8 bases, the J end by 6 bases, with 16 bases between. The CDR3 bases are TGTGCCAGCGGGGACGTTCTGGGCCATGGCTACACCTTC. It encodes CASGDVLGHGYTF.

The chain joins TRBV28 to TRBJ1-4; no reliable D call. The CDR3 extends over 12 amino acids. V lost 6 bases and J 1 base, leaving 3 bases between the germline ends. The germline CDR1 and CDR2 sequences are MDHEN and SYDVKM. In nucleotides, the CDR3 is TGTGCCAGCAGCCTAACTAATGAAAAACTGTTTTTT. As protein: CASSLTNEKLFF. Full variable domain (remainder filled in from reference TRBV28 and TRBJ1-4): DVKVTQSSRYLVKRTGEKVFLECVQDMDHENMFWYRQDPGLGLRLIYFSYDVKMKEKGDIPEGYSVSREKKERFSLILESASTNQTSMYLCASSLTNEKLFFGSGTQLSVL.

This clone was observed once. The chain recombines TRBV12-2 with TRBJ1-1; the D call TRBD1 from the table was never checked on the DNA. TRBV12-2 is a pseudogene. The CDR3 has 17 residues. For the CDR3, the DNA is TGTGCAAGTCGCTCGGACAGGGTGATTAGTTGGAACACTGAAGCTTTCTTT. Amino acids: CASRSDRVISWNTEAFF.

As for this clone: This same CDR3 is encoded by further DNA sequences in the sample. The chain recombines TRBV12-3 or TRBV12-4 with TRBJ1-5; 7 bases map to TRBD1. This CDR3 region has 13 residues. V gave up 3 bases and J gave up 5 bases; unmatched junction bases: 1. The CDR3 region is CASSLQGDQPQHF. DNA for the CDR3: TGTGCCAGCAGTTTGCAGGGGGATCAGCCCCAGCATTTT.

The chain uses TRBV5-4 and TRBJ2-1; TRBD1 matches 7 bases. Germline lookup yields CDR1 SGHNT and CDR2 YYREEE (reference sequence). CDR3 length: 15 residues. V gave up 6 bases and J gave up 2 bases; unmatched junction bases: 8. CDR3 sequence (DNA): TGTGCCAGCACCGACAGGGATCTTACCTACAATGAGCAGTTCTTC. Residues: CASTDRDLTYNEQFF.

The chain is built from TRBV15 and TRBJ1-1; a weak D match, TRBD1 (5 bases). CDR3 length: 15 residues. Trimming removed 5 bases at V and 4 bases at J, with 17 bases between. Germline CDR1 LNHNV, CDR2 YYDKDF (reference sequence). For the CDR3, the DNA is TGTGCCACCAGCGGACTACTGGGACTTGCCACTGAAGCTTTCTTT. This codes for CATSGLLGLATEAFF.

The CDR3 reads CSVRVEEQFF. The CDR3 DNA follows: TGCAGCGTGAGGGTGGAGGAGCAGTTCTTC. The V call is TRBV29-1, the J call TRBJ2-1; D might be TRBD2 (5 bases). This CDR3 has 10 amino acids. Germline V gives CDR1 SQVTM, CDR2 ANQGSEA. V was pared by 6 bases and J by 10 bases, with 10 bases between.

This chain uses TRBV4-2 with TRBJ2-5, with a weak D call TRBD1 (6 bases). CDR3 length: 16 residues. Germline-derived CDR1 and CDR2 are LGHNA and YNFKEQ. Trimming stripped 4 bases from V and 5 bases from J, with 20 bases between. The CDR3 protein is CASSPLTGGFQETQYF. As DNA, the CDR3 is TGTGCCAGCAGCCCCCTGACAGGAGGATTTCAGGAGACCCAGTACTTC.

The V call is TRBV29-1, the J call TRBJ2-7; 8 nucleotides align to TRBD1. The CDR3 is 16 amino acids. CDR1 SQVTM and CDR2 ANQGSEA come from the germline V gene. The ends lost 1 base at V and 1 base at J; junction bases unmatched: 9. The CDR3 here is CSVEGRTGWKSYEQYF. The CDR3 DNA follows: TGCAGCGTTGAAGGAAGGACAGGGTGGAAATCCTACGAGCAGTACTTC.

This sequence joins TRBV6-2 or TRBV6-3 and TRBJ2-2; 8 bases align to TRBD2. Per germline, CDR1 MNHEY and CDR2 SVGEGT. V shed 2 bases and J 5 bases; nucleotides not matched to a gene: 7. The CDR3 has 16 amino acids. The CDR3 reads CASSYVRGGYTGELFF. CDR3 nucleotides: TGTGCCAGCAGTTACGTCCGGGGGGGTTATACCGGGGAGCTGTTTTTT.

The chain has TRBV29-1 and TRBJ1-2, with D perhaps matching TRBD1 (6 bases). Germline CDR1 SQVTM, CDR2 ANQGSEA. The CDR3 consists of 13 residues. Trimming removed 4 bases from V and 6 bases from J, with 15 bases in between. The CDR3 DNA is TGCAGCGTTGGCCCTTTGGGGGCGGATGGCTACACCTTC. Translated: CSVGPLGADGYTF.

CDR3 residues: CASTLGGANQPQHF. The DNA of the CDR3 is TGTGCCAGCACTTTGGGGGGAGCTAATCAGCCCCAGCATTTT. The chain has TRBV2 and TRBJ1-5; possible D gene TRBD1, 5 bases. Trimming shortened V by 7 bases and J by 4 bases, and 14 bases separated the two germline ends. Germline CDR1 reads SNHLY; CDR2 reads FYNNEI. The CDR3 extends over 14 amino acids.

V and J are TRBV5-6 and TRBJ1-5; 8 nucleotides line up with TRBD1. CDR3 length equals 15 residues. After removal of 2 bases from V and 4 bases from J, the junction contained 5 bases not matched to a gene. Looked up from germline, CDR1 is SGHDT and CDR2 is YYEEEE. The CDR3 sequence is CASSLWTGRNQPQHF. The CDR3 DNA reads TGTGCCAGCAGCTTATGGACAGGGCGAAATCAGCCCCAGCATTTT.

This chain joins TRBV5-1 and TRBJ2-1; 8 positions match TRBD1. Looked up from germline, CDR1 is SGHRS and CDR2 is YFSETQ. V was pared by 4 bases and J by 4 bases, with 4 bases of the junction left unmatched. This CDR3 contains 14 residues. This chain's CDR3 is CASSAGQAYNEQFF. CDR3 bases: TGCGCCAGCAGCGCGGGACAGGCTTACAATGAGCAGTTCTTC.

The chain combines TRBV20-1 with TRBJ2-7; D call uncertain. This CDR3 has 14 residues. V was pared by 3 bases and J by 2 bases, with 14 bases between. From germline, CDR1 is DFQATT and CDR2 SNEGSKA (reference sequence). This CDR3 is CSASNTLYPYEQYF. The CDR3 DNA follows: TGCAGTGCTAGTAATACCTTATACCCCTACGAGCAGTACTTC.

DNA for the CDR3: TGTGCCTGGAGTGTAAAGGGACAGGGGAGAGGAGGATATGGCTACACCTTC. Amino acid sequence: CAWSVKGQGRGGYGYTF. This sequence joins TRBV30 and TRBJ1-2, with TRBD1 matching over 10 bases. From germline, CDR1 is GTSNPN and CDR2 SVGIG (reference sequence). V gave up 0 bases and J gave up 5 bases; unmatched junction bases: 12. CDR3 length: 17 residues. The complete variable domain, with remaining parts taken from reference TRBV30 and TRBJ1-2, reads SQTIHQWPATLVQPVGSPLSLECTVEGTSNPNLYWYRQAAGRGLQLLFYSVGIGQISSEVPQNLSASRPQDRQFILSSKKLLLSDSGFYLCAWSVKGQGRGGYGYTFGSGTRLTVV.

This chain uses TRBV11-2 with TRBJ1-2; D is possibly TRBD1 (6 bases). The V gene lost 5 bases and the J gene lost 8 bases, with 15 bases spanning the gap. The CDR3 is made up of 13 amino acids. The germline V gene has CDR1 SGHAT and CDR2 FQNNGV. CDR3 protein: CASSPNRDLGYTF. For the CDR3, the DNA is TGTGCCAGCAGCCCGAACAGGGATCTCGGCTACACCTTC.

V and J are TRBV4-1 and TRBJ2-5; a possible D gene is TRBD2 (6 bases). CDR1 is MGHRA, CDR2 YSYEKL, per germline. The ends were cut back, 4 bases at V and 1 base at J, with 10 bases in the middle. This CDR3 spans 14 amino acids. CDR3 nucleotide sequence: TGCGCCAGCAGCCGATCGGGACTCCAAGAGACCCAGTACTTC. It is translated as CASSRSGLQETQYF.

V gene TRBV7-2 combines with J gene TRBJ1-3; D might be TRBD1 (6 bases). The germline V gene encodes CDR1 SGHTA and CDR2 FQGNSA. The V gene lost 1 base and the J gene lost 0 bases, with 13 bases spanning the gap. CDR3 length: 17 residues. CDR3 loop: CASSLGRRDTSGNTIYF. CDR3 coding DNA: TGTGCCAGCAGCTTAGGCCGGCGGGACACCTCTGGAAACACCATATATTTT.

The genes are TRBV5-1 and TRBJ2-1; 7 positions match TRBD1. CDR1 and CDR2 (germline): SGHRS, YFSETQ. This CDR3 comprises 13 residues. V lost 2 bases, J lost 7 bases, and 3 bases stayed unmatched. In DNA form, the CDR3 reads TGCGCCAGCAGCTTCGACAGGGCGAATGAGCAGTTCTTC. The encoded protein is CASSFDRANEQFF.

This chain joins TRBV27 and TRBJ1-6, with no clear D. Deletions cut 1 base from V and 7 bases from J, with 8 bases between. Germline V lookup: CDR1 MNHEY, CDR2 SMNVEV (reference sequence). The CDR3 length is 14 residues. CDR3 amino acids: CASSLWEGNSPLHF. The CDR3 DNA reads TGTGCCAGCAGTTTATGGGAGGGAAATTCACCCCTCCACTTT.

The J gene is TRBJ2-1, the V gene TRBV7-9; D uncertain. The V and J ends lost 4 bases and 8 bases respectively, with 9 bases between them. CDR1 is SEHNR, CDR2 FQNEAQ, per germline (reference sequence). The CDR3 contains 12 residues. The CDR3 coding sequence is TGTGCCAGCAGCTCAGCCTGGGATGAGCAGTTCTTC. Amino acid sequence: CASSSAWDEQFF.

The rearrangement joins TRBV27 to TRBJ2-1, with TRBD2 as a possible D gene (6 bases). In germline, CDR1 is MNHEY, CDR2 SMNVEV (reference sequence). This CDR3 has 12 residues. The V end lost 4 bases, the J end lost 9 bases, and 10 bases lay between the germline ends. CDR3: CASSSAGGEQFF. CDR3 nucleotide sequence: TGTGCCAGCAGTTCCGCCGGGGGTGAGCAGTTCTTC.